The rows below give T cell receptor beta chains drawn from one sample of a study of beta chain features in type 1 diabetes. Sequenced by immunoSEQ multiplex PCR; TCRdb stores in-frame clones only, minus some. The profile shows around 240,000 clones, more than 15% of them singletons. Sequencing was done on a sample of naive CD4+ T cells from blood. Receptors originate from a young man with type 1 diabetes. Each CDR3 is given with its conserved first and last residue. Each record gives: V gene, clone size, CDR3 length, D gene, J gene, CDR3 DNA, CDR3 protein. A D gene is named only where the DNA matches it firmly. Expanded clones get a size class; other rows say once, few or many, or leave the size out.

TRBV7-2	few	13	.	TRBJ2-3	TGTGCCAGCAGCTCAGTTTTTCAAGATACGCAGTATTTT	CASSSVFQDTQYF
TRBV6-5	few	14	TRBD2	TRBJ2-1	TGTGCCAGTAGAGCGGGAGGGCCTTACAATGAGCAGTTCTTC	CASRAGGPYNEQFF
TRBV5-1	.	15	TRBD2	TRBJ2-5	TGCGCCAGCAGCCTACTAGCGGGAGGTCAAGAGACCCAGTACTTC	CASSLLAGGQETQYF
TRBV28	.	12	.	TRBJ2-3	TGTGCCAGCAGTTTAATCAGGGCTACGCAGTATTTT	CASSLIRATQYF
TRBV9	once	14	.	TRBJ2-3	TGTGCCAGCAATGGGCAGGTCGAGGGTGATACGCAGTATTTT	CASNGQVEGDTQYF
TRBV7-8	few	15	.	TRBJ1-5	TGTGCCAGCAGCCCTATGACAGCCTTGGGTCAGCCCCAGCATTTT	CASSPMTALGQPQHF
TRBV6-5	.	14	TRBD1	TRBJ2-4	TGTGCCAGCAGACAGGGGTTAGCCAAAAACATTCAGTACTTC	CASRQGLAKNIQYF
TRBV29-1	.	11	.	TRBJ2-2	TGCAGCGCGACTCATACCGGGGAGCTGTTTTTT	CSATHTGELFF
TRBV7-2	few	15	TRBD2	TRBJ2-3	TGTGCCAGCAGCTGGGGACTAGCGGGCACAGATACGCAGTATTTT	CASSWGLAGTDTQYF
TRBV27	.	13	.	TRBJ1-2	TGTGCCATCTCCTGGGACAAGGACTATGGCTACACCTTC	CAISWDKDYGYTF
TRBV2	few	12	.	TRBJ2-1	TGTGCCAGCAGTGACACCTACAATGAGCAGTTCTTC	CASSDTYNEQFF
TRBV27	.	15	TRBD2	TRBJ2-3	TGTGCCAGCAGGAAACTAGCGGCTAGCACAGATACGCAGTATTTT	CASRKLAASTDTQYF
TRBV15	.	16	.	TRBJ2-2	TGTGCCACCAGCAGAGAAGGAGGAGGGAACACCGGGGAGCTGTTTTTT	CATSREGGGNTGELFF
TRBV30	.	11	.	TRBJ2-5	TGTGCCTGGAGTGTACGAGAGACCCAGTACTTC	CAWSVRETQYF
TRBV5-1	.	14	TRBD2	TRBJ2-7	TGCGCCAGCAGCCGCGGGGGTAGCTCCTACGAGCAGTACTTC	CASSRGGSSYEQYF
TRBV7-9	few	16	.	TRBJ2-1	TGTGCCAGCAGCTTAGGCCTGACGGACACAAACAATGAGCAGTTCTTC	CASSLGLTDTNNEQFF
TRBV4-1	few	18	TRBD2	TRBJ2-4	TGCGCCAGCAGCCAAGCAGGCCTAGCGGGACTAGCCAAAAACATTCAGTACTTC	CASSQAGLAGLAKNIQYF
TRBV27	few	13	.	TRBJ2-7	TGTGCCAGCAGTTCCGGGGCCTACTACGAGCAGTACTTC	CASSSGAYYEQYF
TRBV5-8	few	13	.	TRBJ2-7	TGTGCCAGCAGCTTGTGGCAGTCCTACGAGCAGTACTTC	CASSLWQSYEQYF
TRBV7-6	.	13	.	TRBJ2-7	TGTGCCAGCCTAGGACTTAGCTCCTACGAGCAGTACTTC	CASLGLSSYEQYF
TRBV2	.	13	TRBD2	TRBJ2-5	TGTGCCAGCAGTGGGACTAGAGAAGAGACCCAGTACTTC	CASSGTREETQYF
TRBV27	few	13	TRBD2	TRBJ2-5	TGTGCCAGCGGCCGGGAGGAGCGAGAGACCCAGTACTTC	CASGREERETQYF
TRBV30	.	16	TRBD1	TRBJ2-6	TGTGCCTGGACCGGACAGGGAGGAGGCGGGGCCAACGTCCTGACTTTC	CAWTGQGGGGANVLTF
TRBV29-1	few	12	.	TRBJ2-5	TGCAGCCACTCCAGGGAGCAAGAGACCCAGTACTTC	CSHSREQETQYF
TRBV5-1	.	13	.	TRBJ1-1	TGCGCCAGCAGCTTAAATAGAAACACTGAAGCTTTCTTT	CASSLNRNTEAFF
TRBV7-2	.	14	TRBD2	TRBJ2-2	TGTGCCAGCAGCCGAGGACTAGCGGGCGGGGAGCTGTTTTTT	CASSRGLAGGELFF
TRBV6-5	few	15	TRBD1	TRBJ1-5	TGTGCCAGCAGTTATACACGGGACAGGTTTCAGCCCCAGCATTTT	CASSYTRDRFQPQHF
TRBV7-2	few	12	TRBD2	TRBJ2-1	TGTGCCAGCCCCTCGGGGGGAAATGAGCAGTTCTTC	CASPSGGNEQFF
TRBV7-2	few	15	.	TRBJ2-7	TGTGCCAGCAGCCTCCGTAGGCGCCGCTCCTACGAGCAGTACTTC	CASSLRRRRSYEQYF
TRBV28	.	14	.	TRBJ2-7	TGTGCCAGCAGCGGAACGGACGGCCTCTACGAGCAGTACTTC	CASSGTDGLYEQYF
TRBV27	.	17	TRBD2	TRBJ2-7	TGTGCCAGCAGTCCGACCGGACTAGCTCTAAGGGCTATCGAGCAGTACTTC	CASSPTGLALRAIEQYF
TRBV11-2	few	16	.	TRBJ2-2	TGTGCCAGCAGCTTTATTAGAGGTGCGAACACCGGGGAGCTGTTTTTT	CASSFIRGANTGELFF
TRBV29-1	few	17	.	TRBJ2-5	TGCAGCGTTGAGTTGATTCGCTCCTTTCCGATCAAAGAGACCCAGTACTTC	CSVELIRSFPIKETQYF
TRBV7-8	few	14	.	TRBJ1-2	TGTGCCAGCAGCTTCTACAGAACTAACTATGGCTACACCTTC	CASSFYRTNYGYTF
TRBV9	.	15	.	TRBJ2-7	TGTGCCAGCAGCGTTGGGACCAGTGGGACCTACGAGCAGTACTTC	CASSVGTSGTYEQYF
TRBV7-2	.	15	.	TRBJ2-7	TGTGCCAGCAGCCCCCGGGGAGGGGGTCCTTACGAGCAGTACTTC	CASSPRGGGPYEQYF
TRBV18	few	16	.	TRBJ2-1	TGTGCCAGCTCACCACCTGGTGGGGGCCCTACCAATGAGCAGTTCTTC	CASSPPGGGPTNEQFF
TRBV28	few	13	.	TRBJ1-1	TGTGCCAGCAGTCCGACAGGGAACACTGAAGCTTTCTTT	CASSPTGNTEAFF
TRBV7-2	.	12	TRBD2	TRBJ2-1	TGTGCCAGCAGCTTAGTTTTAGCGGGGCAGTTCTTC	CASSLVLAGQFF
TRBV7-2	few	12	.	TRBJ1-2	TGTGCCAGCAGCTTACAGGGTCATGGCTACACCTTC	CASSLQGHGYTF
TRBV7-6	.	13	.	TRBJ1-4	TGTGCCAGCAGCTCCGGGGCTAGAGAAAAACTGTTTTTT	CASSSGAREKLFF
TRBV9	few	16	.	TRBJ2-3	TGTGCCAGCAGCGCCTACGGGCGTCGGGCCACAGATACGCAGTATTTT	CASSAYGRRATDTQYF
TRBV5-1	few	13	.	TRBJ2-3	TGCGCCAGCAGCGTCAAGATCACAGATACGCAGTATTTT	CASSVKITDTQYF
TRBV30	.	13	.	TRBJ1-5	TGTGCCTGGAGTTTGTTTGGGGATCAGCCCCAGCATTTT	CAWSLFGDQPQHF
TRBV28	.	11	.	TRBJ1-1	TGTGCCAGCATCGGGGGCACTGAAGCTTTCTTT	CASIGGTEAFF
TRBV29-1	few	13	.	TRBJ1-3	TGCAGCGTTGACATTTTAACTGGAAACACCATATATTTT	CSVDILTGNTIYF
TRBV7-6	.	16	TRBD1	TRBJ1-1	TGTGCCAGCAGCAAACCGGGACAGGGGTCGAACACTGAAGCTTTCTTT	CASSKPGQGSNTEAFF
TRBV4-1	once	16	TRBD1	TRBJ2-5	TGCGCCAGCAGCCAACTTGGGACAGGGGGCTTGGAGACCCAGTACTTC	CASSQLGTGGLETQYF
TRBV29-1	few	13	TRBD1	TRBJ2-7	TGCAGCGTTCGGACAGGTGGAACCTACGAGCAGTACTTC	CSVRTGGTYEQYF
TRBV4-1	.	13	.	TRBJ2-1	TGCGCCAGCAGCCAATTGCCGTACAATGAGCAGTTCTTC	CASSQLPYNEQFF
TRBV25-1	few	13	.	TRBJ1-1	TGTGCCAGCAGCGGAGGGGTGGACACTGAAGCTTTCTTT	CASSGGVDTEAFF
TRBV29-1	few	12	TRBD1	TRBJ2-5	TGCAGCGTCGGACAGGGGGCCGAGACCCAGTACTTC	CSVGQGAETQYF
TRBV9	few	14	.	TRBJ2-1	TGTGCCAGCAGCGGTGAAGGGTTCTACAATGAGCAGTTCTTC	CASSGEGFYNEQFF
TRBV29-1	few	13	.	TRBJ1-1	TGCAGCGTTGACAAACAGGGGAACACTGAAGCTTTCTTT	CSVDKQGNTEAFF
TRBV7-2	.	18	TRBD2	TRBJ2-1	TGTGCCAGCAGCTTACGGGGGGTAGCGGGAGTTTCCTACAATGAGCAGTTCTTC	CASSLRGVAGVSYNEQFF
TRBV2	.	15	TRBD2	TRBJ2-7	TGTGCCAGCAGTTCTAGCGGAGTTAACTCCTACGAGCAGTACTTC	CASSSSGVNSYEQYF
TRBV23-1	few	13	.	TRBJ2-5	TGCGCCAGCAGTCAGGGATCGGCAGAGACCCAGTACTTC	CASSQGSAETQYF
TRBV9	.	15	TRBD2	TRBJ2-1	TGTGCCAGCAGACCTACTAGCGGGAGTGATGATGAGCAGTTCTTC	CASRPTSGSDDEQFF